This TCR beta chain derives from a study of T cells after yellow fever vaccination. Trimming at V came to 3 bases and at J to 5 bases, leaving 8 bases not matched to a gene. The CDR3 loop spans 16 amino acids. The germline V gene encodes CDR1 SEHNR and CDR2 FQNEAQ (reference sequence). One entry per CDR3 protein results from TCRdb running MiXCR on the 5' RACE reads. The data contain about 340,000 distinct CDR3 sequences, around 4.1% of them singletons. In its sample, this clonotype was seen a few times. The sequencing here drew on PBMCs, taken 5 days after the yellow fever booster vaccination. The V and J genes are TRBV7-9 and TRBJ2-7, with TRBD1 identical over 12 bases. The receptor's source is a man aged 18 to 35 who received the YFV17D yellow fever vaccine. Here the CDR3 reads CASSLPRGTGGHEQYF. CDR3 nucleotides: TGTGCCAGCAGCTTGCCCCGGGGGACAGGGGGCCACGAGCAGTACTTC.